A selection of T cell receptor beta chains follows, all from one sample in a study of blood T cell repertoires in COVID-19. Profiled with immunoSEQ multiplex PCR; TCRdb holds only in-frame clones, not every one. The profile shows around 72,000 clones, roughly four fifths of them singletons. What was sequenced was peripheral blood. Source of these receptors: a woman in her fifties or sixties with acute or convalescent COVID-19. CDR3s include the opening cysteine and the closing phenylalanine or tryptophan. A D gene is named only where the DNA matches it firmly. Rows give clone size only sometimes, using once, few, many, or a class for an expanded clone.

d_call: TRBD2; v_call: TRBV4-1; j_call: TRBJ2-1; clone_size: NA; cdr3_aa: CASSRLAGGYNEQFF; cdr3_nt: TGCGCCAGCAGCCGCCTAGCGGGGGGCTACAATGAGCAGTTCTTC
d_call: TRBD2; v_call: TRBV7-9; j_call: TRBJ2-1; clone_size: NA; cdr3_aa: CASSSGPGLADPGFF; cdr3_nt: TGTGCCAGCAGCTCCGGACCGGGACTAGCGGACCCAGGGTTCTTC
d_call: NA; v_call: TRBV27; j_call: TRBJ1-2; clone_size: NA; cdr3_aa: CASRLWGLGGYTF; cdr3_nt: TGTGCCAGCAGGCTATGGGGCTTGGGGGGCTACACCTTC
d_call: NA; v_call: TRBV11-2; j_call: TRBJ1-4; clone_size: few; cdr3_aa: CASSLGLRGEKLFF; cdr3_nt: TGTGCCAGCAGCCTAGGGTTACGAGGAGAAAAACTGTTTTTT
d_call: TRBD1; v_call: TRBV7-2; j_call: TRBJ1-2; clone_size: NA; cdr3_aa: CASSEGQGRRGYTF; cdr3_nt: TGTGCCAGCAGCGAAGGACAGGGACGGAGGGGCTACACCTTC
d_call: NA; v_call: TRBV3-1/TRBV3-2; j_call: TRBJ1-4; clone_size: NA; cdr3_aa: CASSRGHANEKLFF; cdr3_nt: TGTGCCAGCAGCCGGGGACACGCTAATGAAAAACTGTTTTTT
d_call: NA; v_call: TRBV5-1; j_call: TRBJ1-1; clone_size: NA; cdr3_aa: CASSLWTANTEAFF; cdr3_nt: TGCGCCAGCAGCTTGTGGACAGCGAACACTGAAGCTTTCTTT
d_call: NA; v_call: TRBV15; j_call: TRBJ1-2; clone_size: once; cdr3_aa: CATSRDTRGNYGYTF; cdr3_nt: TGTGCCACCAGCAGAGATACGCGCGGAAACTATGGCTACACCTTC
d_call: NA; v_call: TRBV5-4; j_call: TRBJ1-3; clone_size: NA; cdr3_aa: CASSRGDRNTIYF; cdr3_nt: TGTGCCAGCAGCCGGGGGGACAGAAACACCATATATTTT
d_call: TRBD2; v_call: TRBV7-3; j_call: TRBJ2-3; clone_size: NA; cdr3_aa: CASSSPKERGFPSTDTQYF; cdr3_nt: TGTGCCAGCAGCTCCCCGAAAGAGCGGGGATTTCCTAGCACAGATACGCAGTATTTT
d_call: TRBD1; v_call: TRBV19; j_call: TRBJ2-7; clone_size: NA; cdr3_aa: CASSTGTATYEQYF; cdr3_nt: TGTGCCAGTAGTACCGGGACAGCGACCTACGAGCAGTACTTC
d_call: NA; v_call: TRBV19; j_call: TRBJ1-1; clone_size: NA; cdr3_aa: CASSISGLGNTEAFF; cdr3_nt: TGTGCCAGTAGTATATCTGGGCTTGGGAACACTGAAGCTTTCTTT
d_call: TRBD1; v_call: TRBV2; j_call: TRBJ1-1; clone_size: NA; cdr3_aa: CASRGTTGTAEAFF; cdr3_nt: TGTGCCAGCAGGGGAACGACAGGGACGGCTGAAGCTTTCTTT
d_call: TRBD1; v_call: TRBV5-1; j_call: TRBJ2-7; clone_size: NA; cdr3_aa: CASSPSGTGSYEQYF; cdr3_nt: TGCGCCAGCAGCCCTTCCGGGACAGGCTCCTACGAGCAGTACTTC
d_call: TRBD1; v_call: TRBV7-2; j_call: TRBJ1-5; clone_size: NA; cdr3_aa: CASSPQDRGSQPQHF; cdr3_nt: TGTGCCAGCAGCCCCCAAGACAGGGGTAGTCAGCCCCAGCATTTT
d_call: TRBD2; v_call: TRBV5-4; j_call: TRBJ2-7; clone_size: NA; cdr3_aa: CASSVGLAGGDEQYF; cdr3_nt: TGTGCCAGCAGCGTCGGACTAGCGGGGGGGGACGAGCAGTACTTC
d_call: TRBD2; v_call: TRBV6-6; j_call: TRBJ2-2; clone_size: once; cdr3_aa: CASSGGANTGELFF; cdr3_nt: TGTGCCAGCAGTGGGGGGGCGAACACCGGGGAGCTGTTTTTT
d_call: TRBD1; v_call: TRBV27; j_call: TRBJ1-5; clone_size: NA; cdr3_aa: CASSLTGELEPQHF; cdr3_nt: TGTGCCAGCAGCTTGACAGGGGAGCTGGAGCCCCAGCATTTT
d_call: NA; v_call: TRBV5-1; j_call: TRBJ2-7; clone_size: NA; cdr3_aa: CASSKPDSLYEQYF; cdr3_nt: TGCGCCAGCAGCAAACCTGACAGTCTCTACGAGCAGTACTTC
d_call: NA; v_call: TRBV27; j_call: TRBJ2-1; clone_size: NA; cdr3_aa: CASSSRGGEQFF; cdr3_nt: TGTGCCAGCAGCAGCCGAGGGGGTGAGCAGTTCTTC
d_call: NA; v_call: TRBV10-2; j_call: TRBJ2-1; clone_size: NA; cdr3_aa: CASLGGGPYNEQFF; cdr3_nt: TGCGCCAGTTTGGGGGGGGGCCCGTATAATGAGCAGTTCTTC
d_call: NA; v_call: TRBV6-5; j_call: TRBJ2-7; clone_size: NA; cdr3_aa: CASSLSTALSYEQYF; cdr3_nt: TGTGCCAGCAGTCTCTCGACAGCCCTCTCCTACGAGCAGTACTTC
d_call: NA; v_call: TRBV14; j_call: TRBJ1-6; clone_size: NA; cdr3_aa: CASSRGTSANSPLHF; cdr3_nt: TGTGCCAGCAGCCGTGGGACATCGGCTAATTCACCCCTCCACTTT
d_call: TRBD1; v_call: TRBV6-6; j_call: TRBJ1-3; clone_size: NA; cdr3_aa: CASSLRDRGASGNTIYF; cdr3_nt: TGTGCCAGCAGTCTCCGGGACAGGGGCGCCTCTGGAAACACCATATATTTT
d_call: NA; v_call: TRBV9; j_call: TRBJ1-3; clone_size: once; cdr3_aa: CASSSGGSGNTIYF; cdr3_nt: TGTGCCAGCAGTTCGGGGGGGTCTGGAAACACCATATATTTT
d_call: NA; v_call: TRBV5-5; j_call: TRBJ1-1; clone_size: NA; cdr3_aa: CASSLEQGQMINTEAFF; cdr3_nt: TGTGCCAGCAGCTTGGAGCAAGGACAGATGATCAACACTGAAGCTTTCTTT
d_call: NA; v_call: TRBV6-5; j_call: TRBJ1-3; clone_size: NA; cdr3_aa: CASTQGTGINTIYF; cdr3_nt: TGTGCCAGCACCCAAGGTACAGGGATAAACACCATATATTTT
d_call: TRBD2; v_call: TRBV6-6; j_call: TRBJ2-7; clone_size: NA; cdr3_aa: CASSYSNLAGNYEQYF; cdr3_nt: TGTGCCAGCAGTTACTCAAACCTAGCGGGGAACTACGAGCAGTACTTC
d_call: NA; v_call: TRBV5-1; j_call: TRBJ2-7; clone_size: NA; cdr3_aa: CASSLDPASSYEQYF; cdr3_nt: TGCGCCAGCAGCTTGGATCCAGCTAGCTCCTACGAGCAGTACTTC
d_call: TRBD1; v_call: TRBV5-6; j_call: TRBJ1-2; clone_size: NA; cdr3_aa: CASSRDRHGYTF; cdr3_nt: TGTGCCAGCAGCCGGGACAGGCATGGCTACACCTTC
d_call: NA; v_call: TRBV5-1; j_call: TRBJ1-3; clone_size: few; cdr3_aa: CASSLPLEGSGNTIYF; cdr3_nt: TGCGCCAGCAGCCTCCCGCTGGAGGGCTCTGGAAACACCATATATTTT
d_call: NA; v_call: TRBV6-6; j_call: TRBJ2-5; clone_size: NA; cdr3_aa: CASVGTLQETQYF; cdr3_nt: TGTGCCAGCGTGGGGACTCTCCAAGAGACCCAGTACTTC
d_call: NA; v_call: TRBV7-9; j_call: TRBJ1-5; clone_size: once; cdr3_aa: CASSPPGGNQPQHF; cdr3_nt: TGTGCCAGCAGCCCCCCGGGAGGCAATCAGCCCCAGCATTTT
d_call: TRBD2; v_call: TRBV6-4; j_call: TRBJ2-3; clone_size: NA; cdr3_aa: CASSEAGGQTDTQYF; cdr3_nt: TGTGCCAGCAGTGAGGCGGGGGGCCAAACAGATACGCAGTATTTT
d_call: NA; v_call: TRBV15; j_call: TRBJ2-2; clone_size: NA; cdr3_aa: CATSRDGRNTGELFF; cdr3_nt: TGTGCCACCAGCAGAGATGGGAGGAACACCGGGGAGCTGTTTTTT
d_call: NA; v_call: TRBV7-2; j_call: TRBJ1-2; clone_size: NA; cdr3_aa: CASSLGRSNYGYTF; cdr3_nt: TGTGCCAGCAGCTTAGGGCGTAGCAACTATGGCTACACCTTC
d_call: NA; v_call: TRBV12-3/TRBV12-4; j_call: TRBJ1-1; clone_size: once; cdr3_aa: CASSLRDTEAFF; cdr3_nt: TGTGCCAGCAGTTTACGGGACACTGAAGCTTTCTTT
d_call: TRBD2; v_call: TRBV5-1; j_call: TRBJ2-2; clone_size: NA; cdr3_aa: CASSGLAEGELFF; cdr3_nt: TGCGCCAGCTCGGGACTAGCGGAAGGGGAGCTGTTTTTT
d_call: NA; v_call: TRBV18; j_call: TRBJ2-1; clone_size: NA; cdr3_aa: CASSPSAGIYNEQFF; cdr3_nt: TGTGCCAGCTCACCGTCGGCGGGGATTTACAATGAGCAGTTCTTC
d_call: NA; v_call: TRBV29-1; j_call: TRBJ2-7; clone_size: once; cdr3_aa: CSVVGGSSYEQYF; cdr3_nt: TGCAGCGTTGTAGGCGGAAGCTCCTACGAGCAGTACTTC
d_call: NA; v_call: TRBV27; j_call: TRBJ2-7; clone_size: NA; cdr3_aa: CATRGRRGHYEQYF; cdr3_nt: TGTGCCACCAGGGGGAGGCGGGGCCACTACGAGCAGTACTTC
d_call: NA; v_call: TRBV20-1; j_call: TRBJ2-3; clone_size: NA; cdr3_aa: CSASGVNTDTQYF; cdr3_nt: TGCAGTGCTAGTGGCGTCAACACAGATACGCAGTATTTT
d_call: TRBD2; v_call: TRBV11-2; j_call: TRBJ2-7; clone_size: NA; cdr3_aa: CASSWVRSGGGVEQYF; cdr3_nt: TGTGCCAGCAGCTGGGTTCGCAGCGGGGGCGGCGTGGAGCAGTACTTC
d_call: TRBD1; v_call: TRBV5-5; j_call: TRBJ1-1; clone_size: NA; cdr3_aa: CASSWGQSNTEAFF; cdr3_nt: TGTGCCAGCAGCTGGGGACAGTCGAACACTGAAGCTTTCTTT
d_call: TRBD1; v_call: TRBV5-1; j_call: TRBJ2-6; clone_size: NA; cdr3_aa: CASSLGGQVSVPSGANVLTF; cdr3_nt: TGCGCCAGCAGCTTGGGGGGACAGGTTAGCGTCCCGAGTGGGGCCAACGTCCTGACTTTC
d_call: TRBD1; v_call: TRBV18; j_call: TRBJ1-4; clone_size: once; cdr3_aa: CASSGRGQGTEKLFF; cdr3_nt: TGTGCCAGCTCAGGAAGGGGACAGGGGACTGAAAAACTGTTTTTT
d_call: NA; v_call: TRBV7-9; j_call: TRBJ1-2; clone_size: NA; cdr3_aa: CASSDGNIYGYTF; cdr3_nt: TGTGCCAGCAGCGATGGTAACATCTATGGCTACACCTTC
d_call: NA; v_call: TRBV4-1; j_call: TRBJ1-1; clone_size: NA; cdr3_aa: CASSQDGFSTMNTEAFF; cdr3_nt: TGCGCCAGCAGCCAAGATGGCTTTTCGACAATGAACACTGAAGCTTTCTTT
d_call: NA; v_call: TRBV19; j_call: TRBJ1-2; clone_size: NA; cdr3_aa: CASNSAGEGYGYTF; cdr3_nt: TGTGCCAGTAATTCCGCAGGGGAAGGATATGGCTACACCTTC
d_call: NA; v_call: TRBV5-5; j_call: TRBJ1-2; clone_size: NA; cdr3_aa: CASSLRQGNGYTF; cdr3_nt: TGTGCCAGCAGCTTGAGGCAGGGCAACGGCTACACCTTC
d_call: NA; v_call: TRBV3-1/TRBV3-2; j_call: TRBJ2-1; clone_size: NA; cdr3_aa: CASSPTPGKRAFDEQFF; cdr3_nt: TGTGCCAGCAGCCCAACCCCCGGCAAGAGAGCGTTCGATGAGCAGTTCTTC
d_call: NA; v_call: TRBV7-3; j_call: TRBJ2-3; clone_size: NA; cdr3_aa: CASSWTVADTQYF; cdr3_nt: TGTGCCAGCAGCTGGACAGTCGCAGATACGCAGTATTTT
d_call: TRBD1; v_call: TRBV4-1; j_call: TRBJ1-5; clone_size: NA; cdr3_aa: CASSLGQAPNQPQHF; cdr3_nt: TGCGCCAGCAGCCTGGGACAGGCTCCGAATCAGCCCCAGCATTTT
d_call: TRBD1; v_call: TRBV7-8; j_call: TRBJ1-2; clone_size: NA; cdr3_aa: CASSTNRGPSNYGYTF; cdr3_nt: TGTGCCAGCAGCACAAACAGGGGGCCCTCTAACTATGGCTACACCTTC
d_call: NA; v_call: TRBV2; j_call: TRBJ2-7; clone_size: NA; cdr3_aa: CASSGVRTSYEQYF; cdr3_nt: TGTGCCAGCAGTGGGGTGCGGACTTCCTACGAGCAGTACTTC